The 22 T cell receptor beta chains listed next were all sequenced from one sample in a study of regulatory T cells in long-lasting Graves disease. Specified time point: newly diagnosed GD, antithyroid drugs for less than 3 months. PBMCs were the source of the RNA used for TCR sequencing. TCR beta libraries were built with iRepertoire HTBI primers and Arm-PCR of CDR3 regions. TCRdb recomputed calls from the multiplex PCR reads with MiXCR, one row per CDR3 protein. Of some 600,000 distinct CDR3 sequences listed, roughly a sixth were seen once; the top ten hold around 13%. The data also belong to a second study, concerning T cells in Graves' hyperthyroidism and ophthalmopathy.

Sequences were derived from peripheral blood mononuclear cells (PBMCs), sampled at new diagnosis, from a patient treated with antithyroid drugs. These receptors all stem from a man in his late teens or twenties with Graves disease.

The V and J genes are TRBV4-1 and TRBJ2-5; D ambiguous. This CDR3 contains 13 residues. The V and J ends lost 0 bases and 14 bases respectively, with 16 bases between them. Germline CDR1 is MGHRA and CDR2 is YSYEKL. The CDR3 reads CASSQEARSPRYF. CDR3 DNA: TGCGCCAGCAGCCAAGAAGCTCGGTCACCAAGATACTTC.

The V call is TRBV7-9, the J call TRBJ2-1, with 9 bases fitting TRBD2. Germline trimming cut 3 bases from V and 9 bases from J; bases unmatched to any gene: 6. The CDR3 length is 14 residues. In germline, CDR1 is SEHNR, CDR2 FQNEAQ (reference sequence). This chain's CDR3 is CASSFSGSAAEQFF. The CDR3 nucleotides are TGTGCCAGCAGCTTTAGCGGGAGCGCGGCTGAGCAGTTCTTC.

This clonotype was seen repeatedly, ten times or more. The V gene is TRBV11-2, the J gene TRBJ2-1; TRBD2 agrees at 11 bases. Trimming at V came to 2 bases and at J to 4 bases, leaving 10 bases not matched to a gene. CDR1 and CDR2 (germline): SGHAT, FQNNGV. The CDR3 length is 18 residues. CDR3 sequence: CASSLSHLAGGTYNEQFF. The CDR3 nucleotides are TGTGCCAGCAGCTTATCCCATCTAGCGGGAGGCACATACAATGAGCAGTTCTTC. Full variable domain (rest looked up from reference TRBV11-2 and TRBJ2-1): EAGVAQSPRYKIIEKRQSVAFWCNPISGHATLYWYQQILGQGPKLLIQFQNNGVVDDSQLPKDRFSAERLKGVDSTLKIQPAKLEDSAVYLCASSLSHLAGGTYNEQFFGPGTRLTVL.

This chain links TRBV20-1 with TRBJ2-1, with TRBD2 as a possible D gene (6 bases). The CDR3 runs 17 residues. Trimming removed 3 bases at V and 4 bases at J, with 22 bases between. The V gene's germline CDR1 is DFQATT and CDR2 SNEGSKA (reference sequence). The CDR3 nucleotides are TGCAGTGCTAGCCTCTCAAAACCCGGGAGTCAGTACAATGAGCAGTTCTTC. Translation gives CSASLSKPGSQYNEQFF.

This clonotype was picked up a small number of times. The J gene is TRBJ1-1, the V gene TRBV4-2; TRBD1 matches 8 bases. The CDR3 contains 14 residues. Germline loops: CDR1 LGHNA, CDR2 YNFKEQ. Trimming at V came to 6 bases and at J to 4 bases, leaving 7 bases not matched to a gene. CDR3 in DNA: TGTGCCAGCAGATCGGACAGGGTGGGCACTGAAGCTTTCTTT. Translation: CASRSDRVGTEAFF.

The rearrangement joins TRBV28 to TRBJ2-3, with 10 nucleotides matching TRBD2. The CDR3 is 15 amino acids. Trimming cost V 6 bases and J 4 bases; bases outside gene matches: 7. The germline V gene encodes CDR1 MDHEN and CDR2 SYDVKM. The CDR3 nucleotides are TGTGCCAGCAGCCCGCTAGCGGGAGCGGCAGATACGCAGTATTTT. It is translated as CASSPLAGAADTQYF.

The gene calls are TRBV6-2 or TRBV6-3 and TRBJ1-4, with 9 bases that match TRBD1. V lost 0 bases to trimming and J lost 1 base; unmatched junction nucleotides: 6. Germline values: CDR1 MNHEY, CDR2 SVGEGT. The CDR3 runs 18 residues. CDR3 sequence reads: CASSYSAGQGRTNEKLFF. The DNA of the CDR3 is TGTGCCAGCAGTTACTCGGCGGGACAGGGAAGAACTAATGAAAAACTGTTTTTT.

This clonotype has just one count. DNA of the CDR3: TGTGCCAGCAGTTCCTCCCCTGGACTAGCGGCGAACACCGGGGAGCTGTTTTTT. As protein: CASSSSPGLAANTGELFF. The V and J genes are TRBV27 and TRBJ2-2; 10 bases are shared with TRBD2. V dropped 4 bases and J dropped 0; count of bases not matched to a gene: 8. Germline V gene lookup returns CDR1 MNHEY and CDR2 SMNVEV (reference sequence). There are 18 residues in the CDR3.

This clonotype was observed many times. The rearrangement links TRBV20-1 to TRBJ1-4; D call uncertain. CDR3 length equals 14 residues. Trimming took 3 bases from V and 1 from J, leaving 9 bases between them. Germline values: CDR1 DFQATT, CDR2 SNEGSKA (reference sequence). CDR3 nucleotides: TGCAGTGCTAGTGATGGGAGAACTAATGAAAAACTGTTTTTT. It codes for CSASDGRTNEKLFF.

This chain uses TRBV24-1 with TRBJ1-2, with D hard to call. This CDR3 contains 14 residues. Per the germline V gene, CDR1 is KGHDR and CDR2 is SFDVKD. V lost 3 bases and J 0 bases, leaving 7 bases between the germline ends. The DNA for the CDR3 is TGTGCCACCAGTGATCCTCGCTCTAACTATGGCTACACCTTC. This codes for CATSDPRSNYGYTF.

Many counts were recorded for this clonotype. CDR3 sequence (DNA): TGTGCCAGCAGCTCCCCGCGGTCGCTAGGCACAGATACGCAGTATTTT. Translating gives CASSSPRSLGTDTQYF. The J gene is TRBJ2-3, the V gene TRBV7-9; D is undetermined. The CDR3 contains 16 residues. Germline V lookup: CDR1 SEHNR, CDR2 FQNEAQ (reference sequence). Between the trimmed V and J ends, which lost 4 bases and 1 base, there was a span of 15 bases.

This clonotype has at least ten counts. This chain uses TRBV5-1 with TRBJ2-1; D gene unclear. CDR3 length: 14 residues. V dropped 0 bases and J dropped 7 bases, with 11 bases sitting between them. In germline, CDR1 is SGHRS, CDR2 YFSETQ. This CDR3 reads CASSLGFVDNEQFF. The DNA of the CDR3 is TGCGCCAGCAGCTTGGGTTTCGTCGATAATGAGCAGTTCTTC.

V gene TRBV4-1 combines with J gene TRBJ2-2; a weak D match, TRBD2 (5 bases). The germline V gene encodes CDR1 MGHRA and CDR2 YSYEKL. Trimming took 6 bases from V and 7 from J, leaving 21 bases between them. The CDR3 contains 16 residues. CDR3 sequence reads: CASSSDPGWGNGELFF. The CDR3 bases are TGCGCCAGCAGTTCCGACCCGGGGTGGGGAAACGGGGAGCTGTTTTTT.

This chain connects TRBV30 to TRBJ2-1, with 11 bases that match TRBD2. The trim removed 0 bases at V and 10 bases at J, leaving 8 bases unmatched. Germline values: CDR1 GTSNPN, CDR2 SVGIG (reference sequence). The CDR3 contains 15 residues. In DNA form, the CDR3 reads TGTGCCTGGAGTGTGGGGCTAGCGGGAGGTCAGGAGCAGTTCTTC. Translating gives CAWSVGLAGGQEQFF.

This clonotype was recorded many times. This rearrangement joins TRBV12-3 or TRBV12-4 to TRBJ2-1; 9 positions match TRBD1. The V segment lost 7 bases and the J segment 7 bases; nucleotides outside the gene matches: 8. The CDR3 contains 14 residues. CDR3 residues: CASTIGQGRNEQFF. CDR3 bases: TGTGCCAGCACCATTGGACAGGGGAGGAATGAGCAGTTCTTC.

This clonotype was detected ten times or more. J is TRBJ2-2 and V is TRBV11-1; TRBD2 aligns across 7 bases. The CDR3 is made up of 15 amino acids. V was clipped by 0 bases and J by 5 bases; unmatched bases: 3. CDR1 and CDR2 (germline): SGHAT, FQDESV (reference sequence). CDR3 amino acids: CASSLASGRTGELFF. As DNA, the CDR3 is TGTGCCAGCAGCTTAGCTAGCGGGCGGACCGGGGAGCTGTTTTTT.

This clonotype has a count of ten or more. This rearrangement joins TRBV27 to TRBJ1-2, with no clear D. The CDR3 covers 15 residues. Trimming stripped 0 bases from V and 4 bases from J, with 12 bases between. CDR1 and CDR2 (germline): MNHEY, SMNVEV (reference sequence). CDR3 nucleotide sequence: TGTGCCAGCAGTTTATCTCATCGGATACTCTATGGCTACACCTTC. Encoded protein: CASSLSHRILYGYTF.

The table lists this clonotype with many counts. This chain links TRBV5-1 with TRBJ2-3; 9 bases line up with TRBD2. The germline CDR1 and CDR2 sequences are SGHRS and YFSETQ. The junction had 4 bases not matched to a gene; V was cut back by 0 bases and J by 2 bases. The CDR3 consists of 16 residues. The DNA for the CDR3 is TGCGCCAGCAGCTTGGGACTAGCGGACCACACAGATACGCAGTATTTT. Protein: CASSLGLADHTDTQYF.

V gene TRBV3-1 combines with J gene TRBJ1-2; possibly TRBD1 for D (5 bases). In germline, CDR1 is LGHDT, CDR2 YNNKEL (reference sequence). The CDR3 length is 16 residues. Trimming cost V 0 bases and J 3 bases, with 14 bases left between them. For the CDR3, the DNA is TGTGCCAGCAGCCAAGATCGGGGCAGTCGATACTATGGCTACACCTTC. It codes for CASSQDRGSRYYGYTF.

This clonotype was seen only a few times. The chain employs TRBV12-3 or TRBV12-4 and TRBJ1-1; unclear D gene. The CDR3 is 14 residues long. Trimming cost V 0 bases and J 4 bases, with 9 bases left between them. The CDR3 spells CASSLAGLSTEAFF. The CDR3 nucleotides are TGTGCCAGCAGTTTAGCAGGATTGAGCACTGAAGCTTTCTTT.

Notes on this clonotype: This may come from a read error, since a much larger clone is one base off. The chain's CDR3 is CASSLFSGREIQYF. For the CDR3, the DNA is TGTGCCAGCAGCTTATTTAGCGGGAGAGAGATCCAGTACTTC. The J gene is TRBJ2-5, the V gene TRBV11-2; TRBD2 matches at 9 bases. This CDR3 is built from 14 residues. Germline-derived CDR1 and CDR2 are SGHAT and FQNNGV.

This chain's CDR3 is CASSVAHGGSPLHF. The CDR3 DNA reads TGTGCCAGCAGCGTAGCTCACGGCGGATCACCCCTCCACTTT. The V gene is TRBV9, the J gene TRBJ1-6; D is ambiguous. Germline CDR1 reads SGDLS; CDR2 reads YYNGEE. This CDR3 spans 14 amino acids. The V and J ends lost 0 bases and 10 bases respectively, with 11 bases between them.